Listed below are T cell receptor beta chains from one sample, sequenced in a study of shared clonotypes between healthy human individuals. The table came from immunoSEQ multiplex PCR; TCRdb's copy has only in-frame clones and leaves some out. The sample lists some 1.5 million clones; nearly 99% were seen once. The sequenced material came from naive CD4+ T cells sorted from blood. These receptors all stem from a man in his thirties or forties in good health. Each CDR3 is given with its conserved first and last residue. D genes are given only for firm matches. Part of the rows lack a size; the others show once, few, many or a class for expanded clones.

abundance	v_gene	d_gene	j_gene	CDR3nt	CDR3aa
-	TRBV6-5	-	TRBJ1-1	TGTGCCAGCAGTTCCGCCCCCGGGGTAACTGAAGCTTTCTTT	CASSSAPGVTEAFF
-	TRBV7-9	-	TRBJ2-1	TGTGCCAGCAGCTTTCAAGTGGGGGTCAATGAGCAGTTCTTC	CASSFQVGVNEQFF
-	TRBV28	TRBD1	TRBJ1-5	TGTGCCAGCAGTTCCCACCATGGACAGGGGGATCAGCCCCAGCATTTT	CASSSHHGQGDQPQHF
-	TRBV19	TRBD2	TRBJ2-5	TGTGCCAGTAGTCTCGGGACTAGCTGGGAGACCCAGTACTTC	CASSLGTSWETQYF
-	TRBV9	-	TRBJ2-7	TGTGCCAGCAGCGTACACCCTAATAGGGACGAGCAGTACTTC	CASSVHPNRDEQYF
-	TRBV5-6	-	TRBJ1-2	TGTGCCAGCAGCCTACGACAGGCTTACTATGGCTACACCTTC	CASSLRQAYYGYTF
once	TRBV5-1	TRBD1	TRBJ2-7	TGCGCCAGCAGCTTGGACAGGGGGCAAAACGAGCAGTACTTC	CASSLDRGQNEQYF
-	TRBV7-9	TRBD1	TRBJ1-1	TGTGCCAGCAGCCGTCACAGGGGTATGGTGAACACTGAAGCTTTCTTT	CASSRHRGMVNTEAFF
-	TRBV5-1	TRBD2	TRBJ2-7	TGCGCCAGCAGCCTGGGACTAGCGGGAGCCCCACGACTCGAGCAGTACTTC	CASSLGLAGAPRLEQYF
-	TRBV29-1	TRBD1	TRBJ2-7	TGCAGCGTTACTCGGGACAGTCAAACCTACGAGCAGTACTTC	CSVTRDSQTYEQYF
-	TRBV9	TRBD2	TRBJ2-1	TGTGCCAGCAGCCCGCGCCTAGCGGGAGGGTACAATGAGCAGTTCTTC	CASSPRLAGGYNEQFF
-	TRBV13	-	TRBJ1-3	TGTGCCAGCAGCTTTAGCTTAAACACCATATATTTT	CASSFSLNTIYF
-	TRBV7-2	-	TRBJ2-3	TGTGCCAGCAGAGAGGGGAAGGGAGCAAGCACAGATACGCAGTATTTT	CASREGKGASTDTQYF
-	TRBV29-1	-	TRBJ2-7	TGCAGCGTTGTACAGAACTACGAGCAGTACTTC	CSVVQNYEQYF
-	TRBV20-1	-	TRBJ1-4	TGCAGTGCTAGTTCAGGCGAAAAACTGTTTTTT	CSASSGEKLFF
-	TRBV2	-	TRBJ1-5	TGTGCCAGCAGCAAGACAGTTAAGAATCAGCCCCAGCATTTT	CASSKTVKNQPQHF
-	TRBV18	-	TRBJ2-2	TGTGCCAGCTCACTCGGACAGGGGGAGCTGTTTTTT	CASSLGQGELFF
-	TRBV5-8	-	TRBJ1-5	TGTGCCAGCAGCTCGCCCACCAATCAGCCCCAGCATTTT	CASSSPTNQPQHF
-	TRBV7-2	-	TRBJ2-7	TGTGCCAGCAGCTTACGACGGTTCGGGGGCTACGAGCAGTACTTC	CASSLRRFGGYEQYF
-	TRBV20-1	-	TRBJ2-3	TGCAGTGCTCTACACCCAGATACGCAGTATTTT	CSALHPDTQYF
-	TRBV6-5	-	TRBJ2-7	TGTGCCAGCAGTTATCAGAAGGGCAGTACCTACGAGCAGTACTTC	CASSYQKGSTYEQYF
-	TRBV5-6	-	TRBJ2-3	TGTGCCAGCAGCTTGTATCCTAGCAGCACAGATACGCAGTATTTT	CASSLYPSSTDTQYF
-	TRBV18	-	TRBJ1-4	TGTGCCAGCTCACCACCGAGTGGGGCTAATGAAAAACTGTTTTTT	CASSPPSGANEKLFF
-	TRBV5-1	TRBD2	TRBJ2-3	TGCGCCAGCGCCGGAAGCGGGAGTGGTCCACAGATCGTGCAGTATTTT	CASAGSGSGPQIVQYF
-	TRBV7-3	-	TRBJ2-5	TGTGCCAGCAGCTCAGGACTCCAAGAGACCCAGTACTTC	CASSSGLQETQYF
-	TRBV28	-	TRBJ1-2	TGTGCCAGCAGCCAAGGTATGGGTGGCTACACCTTC	CASSQGMGGYTF
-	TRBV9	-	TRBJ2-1	TGTGCCAGCAGCTTTGAGCTCCCGGGACTCCAGTTCTTC	CASSFELPGLQFF
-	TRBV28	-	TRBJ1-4	TGTGCCAGCAGTCCCGCCATTGCAACTAATGAAAAACTGTTTTTT	CASSPAIATNEKLFF
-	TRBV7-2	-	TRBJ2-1	TGTGCCAGCAGCCGAGAACCGGGAGCGGCTGAGCAGTTCTTC	CASSREPGAAEQFF
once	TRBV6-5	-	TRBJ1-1	TGTGCCAGCAGTTACTTGTCGGGACTCGGGTTTGCCGAAGCTTTCTTT	CASSYLSGLGFAEAFF
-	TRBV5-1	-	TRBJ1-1	TGCGCCAGCAGCTTGGGCCCAAGGGCCGGGGACACTGAAGCTTTCTTT	CASSLGPRAGDTEAFF
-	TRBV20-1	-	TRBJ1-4	TGCAGTGCTAGAATGGGGGTTGGGCTGTTTTTT	CSARMGVGLFF
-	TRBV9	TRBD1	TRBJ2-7	TGTGCCAGCAGCGTAGGCGACAGGGGACCTTACGAGCAGTACTTC	CASSVGDRGPYEQYF
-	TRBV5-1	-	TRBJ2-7	TGCGCCAGCAGCACAGGATCCTACGAGCAGTACTTC	CASSTGSYEQYF
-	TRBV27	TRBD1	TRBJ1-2	TGTGCCAGCAGGGGACAGAGTAACTATGGCTACACCTTC	CASRGQSNYGYTF
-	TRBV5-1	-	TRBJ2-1	TGCGCCAGCAGCCCACCTACAGGGTTTGGCAATGAGCAGTTCTTC	CASSPPTGFGNEQFF
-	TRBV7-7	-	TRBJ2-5	TGTGCCAGCAGCGCTACCCTTGGCGGGAAGGGGGGAGAGACCCAGTACTTC	CASSATLGGKGGETQYF
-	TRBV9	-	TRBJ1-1	TGTGCCAGCAGCGTAGATATAACTGGGACGAAAGAAGCTTTCTTT	CASSVDITGTKEAFF
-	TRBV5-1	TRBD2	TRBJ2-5	TGCGCCAGCAGCTTCTCACTAGCGGGAGGGCCGGAGACCCAGTACTTC	CASSFSLAGGPETQYF